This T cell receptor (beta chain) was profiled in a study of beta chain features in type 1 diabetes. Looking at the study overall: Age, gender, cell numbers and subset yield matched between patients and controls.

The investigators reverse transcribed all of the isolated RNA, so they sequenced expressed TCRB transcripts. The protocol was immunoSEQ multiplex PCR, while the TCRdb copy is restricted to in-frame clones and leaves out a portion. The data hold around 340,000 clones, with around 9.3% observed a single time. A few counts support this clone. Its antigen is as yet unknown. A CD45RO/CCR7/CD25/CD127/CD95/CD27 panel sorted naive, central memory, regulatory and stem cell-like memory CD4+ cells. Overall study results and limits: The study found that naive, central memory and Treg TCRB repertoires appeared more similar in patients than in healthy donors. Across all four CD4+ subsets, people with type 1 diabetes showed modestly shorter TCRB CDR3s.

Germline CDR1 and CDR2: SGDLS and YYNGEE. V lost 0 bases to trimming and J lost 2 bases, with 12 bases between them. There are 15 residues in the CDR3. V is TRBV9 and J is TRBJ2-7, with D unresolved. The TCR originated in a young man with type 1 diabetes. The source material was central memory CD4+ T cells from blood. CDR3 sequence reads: CASSVAPGDAYEQYF. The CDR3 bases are TGTGCCAGCAGCGTAGCCCCTGGCGATGCCTACGAGCAGTACTTC.